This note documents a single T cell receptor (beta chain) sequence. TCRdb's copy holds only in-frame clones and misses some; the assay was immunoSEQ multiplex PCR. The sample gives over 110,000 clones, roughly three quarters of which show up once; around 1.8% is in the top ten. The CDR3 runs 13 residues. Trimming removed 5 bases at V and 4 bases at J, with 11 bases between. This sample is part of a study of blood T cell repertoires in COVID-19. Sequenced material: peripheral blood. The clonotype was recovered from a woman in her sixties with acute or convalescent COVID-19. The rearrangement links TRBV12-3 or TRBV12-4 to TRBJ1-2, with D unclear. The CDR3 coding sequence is TGTGCCAGCAGTCTGATACGTAGCTATGGCTACACCTTC. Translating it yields CASSLIRSYGYTF.